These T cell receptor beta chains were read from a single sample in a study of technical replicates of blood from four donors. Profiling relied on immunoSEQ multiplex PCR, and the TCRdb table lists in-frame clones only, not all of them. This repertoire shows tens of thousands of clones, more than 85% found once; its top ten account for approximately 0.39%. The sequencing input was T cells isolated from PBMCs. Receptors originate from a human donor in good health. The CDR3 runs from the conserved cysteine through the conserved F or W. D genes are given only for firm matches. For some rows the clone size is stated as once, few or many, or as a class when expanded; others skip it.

CDR3aa: CASSKALGQGFGEQYF
CDR3nt: TGTGCCAGCAGCAAAGCTTTGGGACAGGGCTTTGGAGAGCAGTACTTC
j_gene: TRBJ2-7
v_gene: TRBV21-1
len: 16
abundance: -
d_gene: -

CDR3aa: CASSVADSGRSYEQYF
CDR3nt: TGTGCCAGCAGCGTAGCGGATAGCGGGAGGTCTTACGAGCAGTACTTC
j_gene: TRBJ2-7
v_gene: TRBV9
len: 16
abundance: -
d_gene: TRBD2

CDR3aa: CASSLDLTGEETQYF
CDR3nt: TGTGCCAGCAGCTTAGATTTGACAGGGGAAGAGACCCAGTACTTC
j_gene: TRBJ2-5
v_gene: TRBV11-2
len: 15
abundance: once
d_gene: TRBD1

CDR3aa: CASSLAALTDTQYF
CDR3nt: TGTGCCAGCAGCTTAGCAGCTCTTACAGATACGCAGTATTTT
j_gene: TRBJ2-3
v_gene: TRBV7-9
len: 14
abundance: -
d_gene: -

CDR3aa: CSVSRGGATEAFF
CDR3nt: TGCAGCGTTTCCCGAGGGGGCGCGACTGAAGCTTTCTTT
j_gene: TRBJ1-1
v_gene: TRBV29-1
len: 13
abundance: -
d_gene: TRBD1

CDR3aa: CAWSSPRALNNYYGYTF
CDR3nt: TGTGCCTGGAGTTCCCCCCGTGCCTTAAACAATTACTATGGCTACACCTTC
j_gene: TRBJ1-2
v_gene: TRBV30
len: 17
abundance: -
d_gene: -

CDR3aa: CASSAPREGGGYTF
CDR3nt: TGTGCCAGCAGCGCCCCCCGGGAGGGGGGGGGCTACACCTTC
j_gene: TRBJ1-2
v_gene: TRBV9
len: 14
abundance: -
d_gene: -

CDR3aa: CASSYLRDLRGSEQYF
CDR3nt: TGTGCCAGCAGTTACTTGAGGGACTTAAGGGGATCCGAGCAGTACTTC
j_gene: TRBJ2-7
v_gene: TRBV6-5
len: 16
abundance: -
d_gene: -

CDR3aa: CASRSLAGYEQYF
CDR3nt: TGTGCCAGCAGGTCTCTAGCGGGATACGAGCAGTACTTC
j_gene: TRBJ2-7
v_gene: TRBV11-2
len: 13
abundance: -
d_gene: TRBD2

CDR3aa: CASSGFGLAGYNEQFF
CDR3nt: TGTGCCAGCAGCGGCTTCGGACTAGCGGGTTACAATGAGCAGTTCTTC
j_gene: TRBJ2-1
v_gene: TRBV7-9
len: 16
abundance: -
d_gene: TRBD2